This entry lists 6 T cell receptor beta chains sequenced from one sample in a study of blood T cells in healthy people across ages. A J-beta primer mix and a sample-barcoded 5' primer were used in a second PCR of roughly 6 to 11 cycles. One entry per CDR3 protein, called by TCRdb with MiXCR from the 5' RACE reads. The sample comprises 700,000 or so distinct CDR3 sequences, approximately 21% of which are singletons, and under 25% rests with the top ten. The source material was blood. The origin of the receptors is an older man in good health.

The rearrangement joins TRBV7-9 to TRBJ2-3; unclear D gene. V dropped 5 bases and J dropped 0 bases, with 15 bases sitting between them. The CDR3 is 16 residues long. From germline, CDR1 is SEHNR and CDR2 FQNEAQ (reference sequence). CDR3 protein: CASSTNLRTSTDTQYF. CDR3 in DNA: TGTGCCAGCAGCACAAACCTCAGAACTAGCACAGATACGCAGTATTTT. The entire variable domain, with the rest obtained from reference TRBV7-9 and TRBJ2-3, is as follows: DTGVSQNPRHKITKRGQNVTFRCDPISEHNRLYWYRQTLGQGPEFLTYFQNEAQLEKSRLLSDRFSAERPKGSFSTLEIQRTEQGDSAMYLCASSTNLRTSTDTQYFGPGTRLTVL.

Remarks on this clonotype: This may stem from a read error, because a much larger clone lies one nucleotide away. The CDR3 sequence: CASSLHGAQETQYF. CDR3 bases: TGTGCCAGCAGCTTACACGGGGCTCAAGAGACCCAGTACTTC. The V gene is TRBV7-9, the J gene TRBJ2-5; D may be TRBD1 or TRBD2 (5 bases each). The V end lost 2 bases, the J end lost 2 bases, and 9 bases lay between the germline ends. Germline CDR1 is SEHNR and CDR2 is FQNEAQ (reference sequence). CDR3 length: 14 residues.

The chain employs TRBV12-3 or TRBV12-4 and TRBJ1-1, with D perhaps TRBD1 (5 bases). V dropped 3 bases and J dropped 0 bases, with 11 bases sitting between them. The CDR3 covers 15 residues. In DNA, the CDR3 is TGTGCCAGCAGTTTTTATGAGGGGCTGAACACTGAAGCTTTCTTT. The encoded protein is CASSFYEGLNTEAFF.

The table lists this clonotype with a count of one. An end of the junction does not agree with germline; a read error may underlie this. The chain has TRBV20-1 and TRBJ1-1; 7 bases are a match to TRBD1. This CDR3 comprises 12 residues. CDR1 is DFQATT and CDR2 is SNEGSKA in the germline V gene (reference sequence). As DNA, the CDR3 is TGCAGTGCCCAGGGGGACAACACTGAAGCTCTCTTT. Its translation: CSAQGDNTEALF.

V usage is TRBV10-2 and J usage is TRBJ2-1; 10 bases line up with TRBD2. With V trimmed by 6 bases and J by 3 bases, 2 bases remained unmatched. This CDR3 is 14 amino acids long. Germline CDR1 is WSHSY and CDR2 is SAAADI. CDR3 residues: CASRLAGNYNEQFF. CDR3 in DNA: TGCGCCAGCAGACTAGCGGGAAACTACAATGAGCAGTTCTTC.

The DNA of the CDR3 is TGTGCCAGCAGTGCGTCGGGACTTCCGTCCTACAATGAGCAGTTCTTC. As protein: CASSASGLPSYNEQFF. The chain has TRBV25-1 and TRBJ2-1; D is perhaps TRBD2 (6 bases). In germline, CDR1 is MGHDK, CDR2 SYGVNS. The CDR3 covers 16 residues. V was cut by 4 bases and J by 1 base, with 14 bases left in between.